This paragraph reports one T cell receptor (beta chain). Its target is not known. This sample was included in a study of OX40 agonist ivuxolimab in advanced cancers. Study-wide points: Partial responders at 0.1-3.0 mg/kg showed near-lowest clonal expansion. Specificity for antigen went undetermined in the expanded peripheral T cells.

TCRdb's copy holds only in-frame clones and misses some; the assay was immunoSEQ multiplex PCR. The top ten hold about 0.27% of the sample, which has around 100,000 clones, 85% to 95% seen once. CDR1 is MNHNS, CDR2 SASEGT, per germline. V was clipped by 6 bases and J by 6 bases; unmatched bases: 3. The CDR3 consists of 13 residues. The chain carries TRBV6-1 and TRBJ1-5, with TRBD1 matching 9 bases. The sequence was collected from an adult with an advanced solid tumor such as melanoma, head and neck, liver or kidney cancer. Sequenced here: CD4+ or CD8+ T cells sorted from blood, sampled in a trial of the OX40 agonist ivuxolimab. The CDR3 reads CASRETGGQPQHF. As DNA, the CDR3 is TGTGCCAGCAGAGAGACAGGGGGTCAGCCCCAGCATTTT.